Reported below is one T cell receptor beta chain. Its antigen remains undetermined. Base quality data are lacking; no much larger clone is found one base away. The sample originates from a study of T cell repertoires in cytomegalovirus infection (dated by TCRdb to between 2018 and 2021). For the wider study: Because public TCR beta signatures pointed to carriage of CMV infection together with the matching HLA type, the HLA type of each donor mattered for the analysis. Paper-wide results and their limitations: The ex vivo response was dominated by HLA-C-restricted CMV-specific TCR beta clonotypes, which also provided the single most frequent clonotype in two of eight donors. Carriers of CMV infection plus the relevant HLA type were discriminated by the cumulative frequency of public TCR beta family members in the study cohort and in an independent approximately 360-donor cohort.

For sequencing, an Illumina HiSeq 1500 was employed. Through fastp at Q25 and MiXCR, TCRdb rebuilt clones from the public reads, retaining in-frame beta chains. Entries that share a CDR3 protein sequence are merged under the most common genes and DNA. For this sample the table gives roughly 760,000 distinct CDR3 sequences, of which about 40% were detected only once. 2.5% to 3.5% of the sample is in the top ten clones. From the cysteine through the phenylalanine, the CDR3 covers 12 amino acids. Only the CDR3 part of the read is kept: 36 bases, read in frame from the first base. Sequences SEHNR (CDR1) and FQNEAQ (CDR2) are obtained from the germline V gene (reference sequence). Relative to germline, V is 6 bases shorter and J is 7 bases shorter, with 9 bases between their ends.

This receptor was taken from a human donor in good health (CMV status not recorded). Some clones in this sample may be carry-over from other donors' samples. The sample comprised PBMCs. The chain is made from TRBV7-9 and TRBJ1-4; no D segment can be confidently identified. In nucleotides, the sequence is TGTGCCAGCAGGGTTAGCGGTGAAAAACTGTTTTTT. Its translation is CASRVSGEKLFF.